A selection of T cell receptor beta chains follows, all from one sample in a study of blood T cell repertoires in COVID-19. Measured with immunoSEQ multiplex PCR; TCRdb has only the in-frame clones, and not every one. The table shows about 160,000 clones, with roughly 85% occurring only once. The specimen sequenced was peripheral blood. These receptors all stem from a human donor with acute or convalescent COVID-19. The donor label of this sample is uncertain. Each CDR3 is given with its conserved first and last residue. A D gene is named only where the DNA matches it firmly. Some rows have no size entry. The others give once, few or many, or a class for an expanded clone.

abundance	j_gene	v_gene	d_gene	CDR3nt	CDR3aa
.	TRBJ1-5	TRBV6-2/TRBV6-3	.	TGTGCCAGCAGTTACGGGTGGAGTAGGAGCAATCAGCCCCAGCATTTT	CASSYGWSRSNQPQHF
.	TRBJ1-5	TRBV19	TRBD1	TGTGCCAGTAGTACCTGGGGGACAGGGATCCAGCCCCAGCATTTT	CASSTWGTGIQPQHF
.	TRBJ1-2	TRBV5-1	TRBD1	TGCGCCAGCAGCTTACAGGGGGGGACCCCTGTTAACTATGGCTACACCTTC	CASSLQGGTPVNYGYTF
.	TRBJ1-3	TRBV2	.	TGTGCCAGCAGTGCGGGGGGGGGCCGCTTGGGAAACACCATATATTTT	CASSAGGGRLGNTIYF
.	TRBJ1-1	TRBV30	TRBD1	TGTGCCTGGATACGCAGGGGGACTGAAGCTTTCTTT	CAWIRRGTEAFF
.	TRBJ1-1	TRBV5-8	.	TGTGCCAGTTTCGACACGAACACTGAAGCTTTCTTT	CASFDTNTEAFF
.	TRBJ2-3	TRBV6-2/TRBV6-3	.	TGTGCCAGCAGTTACGGGCCGGGTGACCACGGGGGGCAGTATTTT	CASSYGPGDHGGQYF
.	TRBJ1-5	TRBV7-9	.	TGTGCCAGCAGCGCTTCACAGGGTCGCAATCAGCCCCAGCATTTT	CASSASQGRNQPQHF
.	TRBJ2-2	TRBV11-3	.	TGTGCCAGCAGCTCCTTTACCGGGGAGCTGTTTTTT	CASSSFTGELFF
.	TRBJ2-2	TRBV6-6	.	TGTGCCAGCAGCCTTCCGCGGGGGCTTTCCACCGGGGAGCTGTTTTTT	CASSLPRGLSTGELFF
few	TRBJ1-4	TRBV24-1	TRBD1	TGTGCCACCAGTGATTATGACAGGGGTAATGAAAAACTGTTTTTT	CATSDYDRGNEKLFF
.	TRBJ2-2	TRBV21-1	.	TGTGCCAGCAGCAAAGGCTCACTTGCGGGGGAGCGCCACACCGGGGAGCTGTTTTTT	CASSKGSLAGERHTGELFF
.	TRBJ1-6	TRBV7-2	TRBD1	TGTGCCAGCAGCGACATGGGACAGCCCAATTCACCCCTCCACTTT	CASSDMGQPNSPLHF
.	TRBJ2-7	TRBV7-9	.	TGTGCCAGCAGCTTAGCCAGGGATATAGCCTACGAGCAGTACTTC	CASSLARDIAYEQYF
once	TRBJ2-7	TRBV14	TRBD2	TGTGCCAGCAGCCAACGATTAGCGGGGTACCATATCTCCTACGAGCAGTACTTC	CASSQRLAGYHISYEQYF
once	TRBJ2-6	TRBV18	TRBD1	TGTGCCAGCTCACCACAACAGGGGGAAATCTCTGGGGCCAACGTCCTGACTTTC	CASSPQQGEISGANVLTF
.	TRBJ2-7	TRBV9	.	TGTGCCAGCAGCGTAGCAGGGGCAAGGGAGCAGTACTTC	CASSVAGAREQYF
.	TRBJ2-1	TRBV27	.	TGTGCCAGCAGTTTATCCCGGGGGAGCTCCTACAATGAGCAGTTCTTC	CASSLSRGSSYNEQFF
.	TRBJ1-1	TRBV28	TRBD1	TGTGCCAGCAGTCCGGCCGGGACAGGAGGCTTTGAAGCTTTCTTT	CASSPAGTGGFEAFF
.	TRBJ1-1	TRBV7-9	.	TGTGCCAGTGACACACTTGAAGCTTTCTTT	CASDTLEAFF
.	TRBJ1-3	TRBV5-6	TRBD1	TGTGCCAGCAGCTCGACAGGGGAAGGTGGAAACACCATATATTTT	CASSSTGEGGNTIYF
.	TRBJ2-3	TRBV3-1/TRBV3-2	TRBD2	TGTGCCAGCAGCTTCCCCTCTAGCGGGGGGGCCACAGATACGCAGTATTTT	CASSFPSSGGATDTQYF
few	TRBJ1-5	TRBV5-1	TRBD1	TGCGCCGGAGGGGCGAGGGGGCAGAGCAATCAGCCCCAGCATTTT	CAGGARGQSNQPQHF
.	TRBJ1-5	TRBV11-2	.	TGTGCCAGCAGCTTAGCCCAGGGAGGGAATAGCAATCAGCCCCAGCATTTT	CASSLAQGGNSNQPQHF
.	TRBJ1-6	TRBV15	.	TGTGCCACCAGTCGTACGGGCGCAGGGAATCGACCCCTCCACTTT	CATSRTGAGNRPLHF
.	TRBJ2-3	TRBV4-2	.	TGTGCCAGCAGCCAAGATTCCCAGGGCCAAGATACGCAGTATTTT	CASSQDSQGQDTQYF
.	TRBJ2-1	TRBV7-3	.	TGTGCCAGCAGCCTGGCCCTGAGGGGGAGAGGTGAGCAGTTCTTC	CASSLALRGRGEQFF
few	TRBJ2-1	TRBV3-1/TRBV3-2	.	TGTGCCAGCAGCCAAAGAAGCCACAATGAGCAGTTCTTC	CASSQRSHNEQFF
.	TRBJ2-6	TRBV6-6	TRBD1	TGTGCCAGCAGTCCCTCCGGACAGGGCTTAGCTGGGGCCAACGTCCTGACTTTC	CASSPSGQGLAGANVLTF
.	TRBJ2-2	TRBV10-3	TRBD1	TGTGCCATCAGTGGGGACAGGGGGCAGACCGGGGAGCTGTTTTTT	CAISGDRGQTGELFF
.	TRBJ1-2	TRBV7-2	TRBD1	TGTGCCAGCAGCTTATCTGGGACAGGGGCCGGGGTGAGTGGCTACACCTTC	CASSLSGTGAGVSGYTF